The source of this TCR beta chain is a study of blood T cell repertoires in COVID-19. Measured with immunoSEQ multiplex PCR; TCRdb has only the in-frame clones, and not every one. This table holds about 110,000 clones, about 70% found once. Sample: peripheral blood. The clonotype originates from a human donor with acute or convalescent COVID-19. The donor label of this sample is uncertain.

For the CDR3, the DNA is TGTGCCAGCAGCTACACGGGACAGGGAAAAGAGACCCAGTACTTC. Translating it yields CASSYTGQGKETQYF. The chain has TRBV11-2 and TRBJ2-5, with 9 nucleotides matching TRBD1. The junction had 6 bases not matched to a gene; V was cut back by 4 bases and J by 3 bases. CDR3 length: 15 residues. CDR1 SGHAT and CDR2 FQNNGV come from the germline V gene.